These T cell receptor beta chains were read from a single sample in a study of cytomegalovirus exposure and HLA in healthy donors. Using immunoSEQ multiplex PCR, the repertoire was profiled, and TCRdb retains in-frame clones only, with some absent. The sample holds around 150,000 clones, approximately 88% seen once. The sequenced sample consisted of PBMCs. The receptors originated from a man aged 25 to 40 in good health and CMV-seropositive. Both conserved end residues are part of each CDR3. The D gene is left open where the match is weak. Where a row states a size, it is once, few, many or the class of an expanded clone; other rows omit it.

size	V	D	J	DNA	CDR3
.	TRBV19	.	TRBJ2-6	TGTGCCAGTAGTCTTAGGACTTTAGCTGGGGCCAACGTCCTGACTTTC	CASSLRTLAGANVLTF
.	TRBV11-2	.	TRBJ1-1	TGTGCCAGCAGCCCAGGGTTTGACACTGAAGCTTTCTTT	CASSPGFDTEAFF
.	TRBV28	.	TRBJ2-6	TGTGCCAGCAGTTTAGTTAGGGGCCACTCTGGGGCCAACGTCCTGACTTTC	CASSLVRGHSGANVLTF
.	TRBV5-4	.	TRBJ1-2	TGTGCCAGCAGCTTGGACGGGCAGGGTTATCGCTATGGCTACACCTTC	CASSLDGQGYRYGYTF
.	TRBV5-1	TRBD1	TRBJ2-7	TGCGCCAGCAGCTTGGTAGGGGGCCAGGGGTACGAGCAGTACTTC	CASSLVGGQGYEQYF
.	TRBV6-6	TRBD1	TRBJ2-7	TGTGCCAGCAGTTTGACAGGGGACAGCTCCTACGAGCAGTACTTC	CASSLTGDSSYEQYF
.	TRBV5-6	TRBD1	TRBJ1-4	TGTGCCAGCAGCTTTGGGACAGATAATGAAAAACTGTTTTTT	CASSFGTDNEKLFF
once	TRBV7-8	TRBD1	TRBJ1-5	TGTGCCAGCAGTAAGCGTTTGGGCAGGGGGAATCAGCCCCAGCATTTT	CASSKRLGRGNQPQHF
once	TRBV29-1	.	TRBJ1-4	TGCAGCGTTACCGCTGGGAGATCGAATGAAAAACTGTTTTTT	CSVTAGRSNEKLFF
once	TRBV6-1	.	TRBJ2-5	TGTGCCAGCAGGATCTTTCTACAGAATCAAGAGACCCAGTACTTC	CASRIFLQNQETQYF
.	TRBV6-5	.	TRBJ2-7	TGTGCCAGCAGGCCCGAGAGCTACGAGCAGTACTTC	CASRPESYEQYF
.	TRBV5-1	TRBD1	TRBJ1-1	TGCGCCAGCAGCTTGGGGACAGGGGGCCTTGAAGCTTTCTTT	CASSLGTGGLEAFF
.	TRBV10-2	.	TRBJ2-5	TGCGCCAGCAGCCCAGGGGTGACCCAGTACTTC	CASSPGVTQYF
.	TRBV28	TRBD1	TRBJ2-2	TGTGCCAGCAGTTGGGACAGACCGAACACCGGGGAGCTGTTTTTT	CASSWDRPNTGELFF
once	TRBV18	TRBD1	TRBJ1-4	TGTGCCAGCTCACCACAGAGGAGGACAGGGCTTGCAACTAATGAAAAACTGTTTTTT	CASSPQRRTGLATNEKLFF
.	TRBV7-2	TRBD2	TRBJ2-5	TGTGCCAGCAGACGCAACGGGGAGCGGGGACCCCGGGGCCAGTACTTC	CASRRNGERGPRGQYF